This T cell receptor (beta chain) was identified in a study of blood T cell repertoires in COVID-19. Whole-study context: The origin of the acute and convalescent COVID-19 samples was the United States, Italy and Spain. In each case, the material was cDNA or gDNA derived from T cells, B-cell-depleted T cells, or PBMCs.

Original handling: Amplified reference gene primers provided the basis for estimating nucleated cell counts. Repertoires were generated with immunoSEQ multiplex PCR, while TCRdb's copy carries only in-frame clones and drops some. V and J calls and clone size come straight from that table; D and trimming were deduced from the DNA. Altogether 150,000 to 200,000 clones are present, around nine tenths being singletons, with the ten largest covering more than 3%. Trimming took 4 bases from V and 0 from J, leaving 7 bases between them. This CDR3 region has 15 residues. Germline V lookup: CDR1 LNHDA, CDR2 SQIVND (reference sequence).

The TCR originated in a man between 65 and 85 years old with acute or convalescent COVID-19. The genes are TRBV19 and TRBJ2-6; D perhaps matches TRBD1 (5 bases). Material for sequencing was peripheral blood. CDR3: CASSRGSSGANVLTF. In DNA, the CDR3 is TGTGCCAGTAGTAGGGGCAGCTCTGGGGCCAACGTCCTGACTTTC.